The T cell receptor (beta chain) under discussion was sequenced for a study of shared T cell receptors in the human thymus. Repertoires were generated with immunoSEQ multiplex PCR, while TCRdb's copy carries only in-frame clones and drops some. The sample lists hundreds of thousands of clones; approximately 87% were seen once. This CDR3 is 14 amino acids long. V was trimmed by 5 bases and J by 0 bases, leaving 5 bases between them. Germline V gene sequence: CDR1 SGHTA, CDR2 FQGNSA. These sequences were also reported in another study, on human thymus T cells. That study reports: Thymic and blood repertoires appeared to display a bias in their usage of V and J genes. Related research described thymic repertoires that were highly overlapping among unrelated individuals.

V usage is TRBV7-2 and J usage is TRBJ2-6; D uncertain. The source material was thymocytes. The clonotype comes from a boy younger than two with a congenital heart defect. The CDR3 loop is CASSVISGANVLTF. The CDR3, as DNA: TGTGCCAGCAGCGTCATCTCTGGGGCCAACGTCCTGACTTTC.